Listed below are T cell receptor beta chains from one sample, sequenced in a study of Graves' ophthalmopathy and Graves' hyperthyroidism. Via MiXCR, TCRdb re-called the multiplex PCR reads, giving one row per CDR3 protein. Among roughly 500,000 distinct CDR3 sequences listed, 13% to 15% were seen once. The sample comprised blood. These receptors came from a woman between 25 and 40 years old with Graves' ophthalmopathy. CDR3s leave out the opening cysteine and the closing phenylalanine or tryptophan. The D gene is left open where the match is weak.

j_gene: TRBJ2-7
d_gene: .
v_gene: TRBV20-1
CDR3aa: SALPGTRSYEQY

j_gene: TRBJ1-2
d_gene: .
v_gene: TRBV15
CDR3aa: ATSRGGKYGYT

j_gene: TRBJ2-7
d_gene: .
v_gene: TRBV7-2
CDR3aa: ASSLIARVDYEQY

j_gene: TRBJ2-7
d_gene: .
v_gene: TRBV15
CDR3aa: ATSRDQLRTFSYEQY

j_gene: TRBJ1-2
d_gene: TRBD1
v_gene: TRBV27
CDR3aa: ASSLTGVPYGYT

j_gene: TRBJ2-7
d_gene: TRBD1
v_gene: TRBV29-1
CDR3aa: SVWDSSYEQY

j_gene: TRBJ1-1
d_gene: .
v_gene: TRBV7-3
CDR3aa: ASSLNLHSREVAGTEAF

j_gene: TRBJ2-5
d_gene: .
v_gene: TRBV29-1
CDR3aa: SVGLGAGETQY

j_gene: TRBJ2-5
d_gene: .
v_gene: TRBV30
CDR3aa: AWSTETQY

j_gene: TRBJ2-7
d_gene: .
v_gene: TRBV6-5
CDR3aa: ASIIGTYALNREQY